Each of the 26 T cell receptor beta chains below was sequenced from the same sample in a study of blood T cell repertoires in COVID-19. Sequencing was performed with immunoSEQ multiplex PCR; in TCRdb, only in-frame clones are kept and a portion is missing. The repertoire has roughly 280,000 clones, about 86% of them found once; the top ten carry nearly 2%. Material: peripheral blood. These receptors all stem from a young man with active or convalescent COVID-19.

The V gene is TRBV11-2, the J gene TRBJ2-3; possible D gene TRBD2, 6 bases. Germline loops: CDR1 SGHAT, CDR2 FQNNGV. Trimming took 3 bases from V and 3 from J, leaving 13 bases between them. The CDR3 runs to 15 residues. CDR3 DNA: TGTGCCAGCAGCTTGGCGGGGTCGTTTACAGATACGCAGTATTTT. This gives the protein CASSLAGSFTDTQYF.

The chain couples TRBV10-3 to TRBJ1-6, with TRBD1 as a possible D gene (6 bases). Germline values: CDR1 ENHRY, CDR2 SYGVKD. This CDR3 is built from 14 residues. V dropped 7 bases and J dropped 7 bases, with 14 bases sitting between them. This CDR3 reads CAITQDSHNSPLHF. For the CDR3, the DNA is TGTGCCATCACCCAGGACAGCCACAATTCACCCCTCCACTTT.

This sequence joins TRBV5-6 and TRBJ1-6, with 7 bases fitting TRBD1. The length of the CDR3 is 15 residues. Germline trimming cut 2 bases from V and 7 bases from J; bases unmatched to any gene: 6. Germline CDR1 reads SGHDT; CDR2 reads YYEEEE. Here the CDR3 reads CASSFSDRRNSPLHF. CDR3 DNA: TGTGCCAGCAGCTTTTCGGACAGGAGAAATTCACCCCTCCACTTT.

The gene calls are TRBV12-1 and TRBJ1-2; TRBD1 reflects the table's D call only, with no check against the DNA. TRBV12-1 is a pseudogene. This CDR3 comprises 15 residues. For the CDR3, the DNA is TGTGCCAGCAGCCACCGGGTGGGGCGCGTCTATGGCTACACCTTC. Residues: CASSHRVGRVYGYTF.

This chain joins TRBV14 and TRBJ1-6; the D is unclear. Germline V gives CDR1 SGHDN, CDR2 FVKESK. The CDR3 sequence is 12 residues long. Trimming took off 4 bases at V and 6 bases at J, with 4 bases between the two ends. The CDR3 loop is CASSLINSPLHF. The CDR3 DNA sequence: TGTGCCAGCAGCCTTATTAATTCACCCCTCCACTTT.

The chain uses TRBV5-8 and TRBJ1-5; 7 nucleotides align to TRBD1. CDR1 is SGHTS and CDR2 is YDEGEE in the germline V gene. Trimming cost V 1 base and J 12 bases; bases outside gene matches: 7. The CDR3 runs 13 residues. The CDR3 loop reads CASSLFRGQDQHF. The CDR3 DNA reads TGTGCCAGCAGCTTGTTCCGTGGACAGGACCAGCATTTT.

The CDR3 sequence: CASSPPGHQVGEKLFF. DNA of the CDR3: TGTGCCAGCAGCCCTCCGGGACACCAGGTGGGGGAAAAACTGTTTTTT. The chain couples TRBV7-9 to TRBJ1-4, with D perhaps TRBD1 (6 bases). Germline assignment: CDR1 SEHNR and CDR2 FQNEAQ (reference sequence). This CDR3 has 16 residues. Trimming stripped 5 bases from V and 8 bases from J, with 21 bases between.

The rearrangement uses TRBV7-9 and TRBJ1-6; 9 bases align to TRBD1. Germline trimming cut 5 bases from V and 11 bases from J; bases unmatched to any gene: 13. The CDR3 totals 16 residues. Germline lookup yields CDR1 SEHNR and CDR2 FQNEAQ (reference sequence). CDR3 sequence reads: CASSQSKGQGRPPLHF. CDR3 DNA sequence: TGTGCCAGCAGCCAGAGTAAGGGACAGGGAAGGCCACCCCTCCACTTT.

The genes are TRBV27 and TRBJ2-2; D gene ambiguous. Germline V gene lookup returns CDR1 MNHEY and CDR2 SMNVEV (reference sequence). The CDR3 totals 13 residues. V lost 3 bases and J 3 bases, leaving 5 bases between the germline ends. CDR3 sequence reads: CASSLSYTGELFF. Written as DNA, the CDR3 is TGTGCCAGCAGTTTGAGTTACACCGGGGAGCTGTTTTTT.

This rearrangement joins TRBV19 to TRBJ1-5, with D maybe TRBD1 (6 bases). The CDR3 totals 14 residues. CDR1 and CDR2 from the germline V gene are LNHDA and SQIVND (reference sequence). Deletions cut 3 bases from V and 4 bases from J, with 10 bases between. The CDR3 loop reads CASSIDRWNQPQHF. The CDR3 region has the DNA TGTGCCAGTAGTATCGACAGGTGGAATCAGCCCCAGCATTTT.

This chain links TRBV7-8 with TRBJ1-5; TRBD1 matches at 9 bases. V lost 4 bases to trimming and J lost 4 bases; unmatched junction nucleotides: 11. Germline V lookup: CDR1 SGHVS, CDR2 FQNEAQ. CDR3 length: 17 residues. The CDR3 DNA reads TGTGCCAGCAGCTCGGGACAGGGACCAGCGTGGAATCAGCCCCAGCATTTT. Its translation: CASSSGQGPAWNQPQHF. Together with reference TRBV7-8 and TRBJ1-5, the CDR3 gives the full variable domain: GAGVSQSPRYKVAKRGQDVALRCDPISGHVSLFWYQQALGQGPEFLTYFQNEAQLDKSGLPSDRFFAERPEGSVSTLKIQRTQQEDSAVYLCASSSGQGPAWNQPQHFGDGTRLSIL.

The chain uses TRBV4-1 and TRBJ1-6; D may be TRBD1 (5 bases). Trimming stripped 1 base from V and 12 bases from J, with 13 bases between. Per germline, CDR1 MGHRA and CDR2 YSYEKL. The CDR3 covers 14 residues. CDR3: CASSQAGGVEPLHF. In DNA form, the CDR3 reads TGCGCCAGCAGCCAAGCGGGGGGGGTGGAACCCCTCCACTTT.

V usage is TRBV30 and J usage is TRBJ1-6; 7 bases match TRBD1. Germline-derived CDR1 and CDR2 are GTSNPN and SVGIG (reference sequence). The CDR3 extends over 14 amino acids. The V segment lost 4 bases and the J segment 6 bases; nucleotides outside the gene matches: 6. CDR3 in amino acids: CAWTKGARNSPLHF. The CDR3, as DNA: TGTGCCTGGACGAAGGGGGCGCGTAATTCACCCCTCCACTTT.

The gene calls are TRBV9 and TRBJ2-3; D uncertain. Germline V CDR1 and CDR2: SGDLS, YYNGEE. V lost 0 bases to trimming and J lost 0 bases, with 14 bases between them. This CDR3 has 17 amino acids. CDR3 in amino acids: CASSVDHHRGSTDTQYF. The CDR3 coding sequence is TGTGCCAGCAGCGTAGACCACCATAGAGGAAGCACAGATACGCAGTATTTT.

This chain connects TRBV19 to TRBJ2-2; a possible D gene is TRBD1 (8 bases). Germline V lookup: CDR1 LNHDA, CDR2 SQIVND (reference sequence). Trimming removed 11 bases at V and 1 base at J, with 17 bases between. The CDR3 length is 15 residues. The CDR3 DNA reads as TGTGCCTCGATGGGAGGGACAGGGAACACCGGGGAGCTGTTTTTT. Translated, it gives CASMGGTGNTGELFF.

This chain links TRBV5-6 with TRBJ1-2, with D maybe TRBD1 (6 bases). CDR3 size: 15 residues. Per germline, CDR1 SGHDT and CDR2 YYEEEE. The ends were cut back, 0 bases at V and 7 bases at J, with 16 bases in the middle. CDR3 loop: CASSLEESGVFGYTF. The CDR3 DNA sequence: TGTGCCAGCAGCTTGGAAGAATCAGGGGTGTTTGGCTACACCTTC. Complete variable domain (other parts from reference TRBV5-6 and TRBJ1-2): DAGVTQSPTHLIKTRGQQVTLRCSPKSGHDTVSWYQQALGQGPQFIFQYYEEEERQRGNFPDRFSGHQFPNYSSELNVNALLLGDSALYLCASSLEESGVFGYTFGSGTRLTVV.

The DNA for the CDR3 is TGTGCCAGCAGCCAAAACCTTCAAGGACAGGGTATCCACGAGCAGTACTTC. This encodes CASSQNLQGQGIHEQYF. The genes are TRBV11-2 and TRBJ2-7; 8 nucleotides align to TRBD1. Germline lookup yields CDR1 SGHAT and CDR2 FQNNGV. The CDR3 spans 17 residues. V shed 5 bases and J 5 bases; nucleotides not matched to a gene: 17.

The chain links TRBV4-3 to TRBJ1-1, with D perhaps TRBD1 (6 bases). V was pared by 0 bases and J by 0 bases, with 17 bases between. Germline-derived CDR1 and CDR2 are LGHNA and YSLEER. This CDR3 is 18 amino acids long. The chain's CDR3 is CASSQDTRQVGLNTEAFF. The CDR3 nucleotides are TGCGCCAGCAGCCAAGATACTAGACAGGTCGGGTTGAACACTGAAGCTTTCTTT.

The chain uses TRBV11-3 and TRBJ1-1; perhaps TRBD1 as D (5 bases). The CDR3 totals 13 residues. Trimming left V 4 bases short and J 1 base short, with 7 bases between. Germline loops: CDR1 SGHNT, CDR2 YENEEA. This CDR3 reads CASSSGGNTEAFF. Written as DNA, the CDR3 is TGTGCCAGCAGCTCCGGGGGGAACACTGAAGCTTTCTTT.

This chain connects TRBV5-4 to TRBJ2-7, with 8 bases fitting TRBD2. CDR1 SGHNT and CDR2 YYREEE come from the germline V gene (reference sequence). The CDR3 loop spans 17 amino acids. With 0 bases clipped from V and 2 bases from J, the junction kept 10 bases outside the gene matches. This CDR3 reads CASSLAGGVAGTYEQYF. CDR3 nucleotide sequence: TGTGCCAGCAGCTTGGCCGGGGGAGTAGCGGGGACCTACGAGCAGTACTTC.

The rearrangement joins TRBV2 to TRBJ1-3; D is perhaps TRBD1 (6 bases). This CDR3 has 16 amino acids. CDR1 and CDR2 (germline): SNHLY, FYNNEI. Trimming pared 7 bases from V and 0 bases from J, leaving 16 bases between. CDR3 sequence: CASKKDSFRSGNTIYF. The CDR3 DNA follows: TGTGCCAGCAAGAAGGACAGTTTCCGCTCTGGAAACACCATATATTTT.

Details on this clone: A read error may produce the germline difference seen at one junction end. The V call is TRBV4-2, the J call TRBJ1-1, with D uncertain. The germline gives CDR1 LGHNA, CDR2 YNFKEQ. The CDR3 is 15 residues long. The CDR3 nucleotides are TGTGCCAGCACCCAAAACGAGGGTACGGACACTGAAGCTTTCTTT. Encoded protein: CASTQNEGTDTEAFF.

This clone was observed at least ten times. V gene TRBV4-2 combines with J gene TRBJ2-2; D gene ambiguous. V lost 1 base and J 5 bases, leaving 8 bases between the germline ends. The CDR3 is made up of 14 amino acids. CDR1 is LGHNA and CDR2 is YNFKEQ in the germline V gene. The CDR3 is CASSQGRSTGELFF. CDR3 bases: TGTGCCAGCAGCCAAGGGAGATCGACCGGGGAGCTGTTTTTT.

The CDR3 spells CASSLVAGGVIEQFF. The CDR3 DNA follows: TGTGCCAGCAGCTTAGTAGCGGGGGGTGTGATTGAGCAGTTCTTC. This rearrangement joins TRBV11-2 to TRBJ2-1; 10 bases line up with TRBD2. The ends lost 1 base at V and 9 bases at J; junction bases unmatched: 6. Germline CDR1 and CDR2: SGHAT and FQNNGV. The CDR3 is 15 residues long.

The chain links TRBV4-1 to TRBJ2-3; D call uncertain. The germline CDR1 and CDR2 sequences are MGHRA and YSYEKL. This CDR3 is built from 13 residues. V was shortened by 6 bases and J by 9 bases, with 16 bases between the two germline ends. CDR3 sequence: CASRPADTPTQYF. The CDR3 bases are TGCGCCAGCAGGCCGGCAGACACACCCACGCAGTATTTT.

This chain uses TRBV6-2 or TRBV6-3 with TRBJ1-4, with 11 bases fitting TRBD1. CDR3 length: 18 residues. The germline V gene encodes CDR1 MNHEY and CDR2 SVGEGT. J gave up 8 bases and V 0 bases, and 11 bases lay outside the gene matches. The CDR3 nucleotides are TGTGCCAGCAGTTACTCGACTGTTCGGACAGGGGGCGAAGAAAAACTGTTTTTT. Translation: CASSYSTVRTGGEEKLFF.